These 23 T cell receptor beta chains share one sample of origin, sequenced in a study of read filtering for tumor transcriptome and immune sequencing. Molecular barcoded adaptors covering alpha/delta and beta/gamma chains were used on 400 ng RNA. TCRdb redid the calling of the reads with MiXCR, one entry per CDR3 protein. This table has about 57,000 distinct CDR3 sequences, 20% to 25% appearing once. Sequenced: a population of CD138-negative cells sorted from bone marrow. All receptors derive from a donor aged 40 or over with multiple myeloma.

This clonotype was seen ten or more times. The CDR3 nucleotides are TGTGCCATCAGCGCACTCCGACAGAAATCTAACTATGGCTACACCTTC. Residues: CAISALRQKSNYGYTF. The chain combines TRBV10-3 with TRBJ1-2, with TRBD1 as a possible D gene (5 bases). The CDR3 totals 16 residues. Germline CDR1 reads ENHRY; CDR2 reads SYGVKD. With 6 bases removed from V and 0 bases from J, the gap between germline ends came to 17 bases.

This clonotype was counted only a few times. The chain carries TRBV10-1 and TRBJ2-7, with a tentative D call TRBD1 (7 bases). This CDR3 spans 15 amino acids. V lost 1 base to trimming and J lost 4 bases, with 14 bases between them. Germline CDR1 WNHNN, CDR2 SYGVQD (reference sequence). CDR3 in DNA: TGCGCCAGCAGTGAGTTGGCCGGGGGACAGTACGAGCAGTACTTC. Translated: CASSELAGGQYEQYF.

The chain recombines TRBV6-6 with TRBJ2-1; 10 positions agree with TRBD2. With V trimmed by 2 bases and J by 7 bases, 14 bases remained unmatched. The CDR3 is 18 residues long. Germline-derived CDR1 and CDR2 are MNHNY and SVGAGI (reference sequence). In DNA, the CDR3 is TGTGCCAGCAGTTACGGGTTAGAGCGGACTAGCGGAGATAATGAGCAGTTCTTC. It translates to CASSYGLERTSGDNEQFF.

This clonotype has at least ten counts. V and J are TRBV19 and TRBJ2-1; D might be TRBD1 or TRBD2, each matching 7 bases. The V and J ends lost 1 base and 0 bases respectively, with 16 bases between them. CDR3 size: 18 residues. Germline assignment: CDR1 LNHDA and CDR2 SQIVND (reference sequence). The CDR3, as DNA: TGTGCCAGTAGTATAGCAGGGGGGGGGGACAGCTCCTACAATGAGCAGTTCTTC. Its protein product is CASSIAGGGDSSYNEQFF.

This clonotype appeared many times. The V and J genes are TRBV7-2 and TRBJ2-1; D is unclear. CDR1 is SGHTA and CDR2 is FQGNSA in the germline V gene. CDR3 size: 12 residues. The germline V and J ends were trimmed by 5 bases and 4 bases, with 6 bases remaining between them. CDR3 nucleotide sequence: TGTGCCAGCAGCCCTGTATACAATGAGCAGTTCTTC. Its translation: CASSPVYNEQFF.

This clonotype was recorded many times. This chain connects TRBV5-1 to TRBJ2-3; 10 bases are shared with TRBD2. This CDR3 region has 16 residues. Germline loops: CDR1 SGHRS, CDR2 YFSETQ. J gave up 4 bases and V 5 bases, and 10 bases lay outside the gene matches. CDR3 in DNA: TGCGCCAGCAGGAGGATTCTAGCGGGGGAGGCAGATACGCAGTATTTT. Protein: CASRRILAGEADTQYF.

Comment on this clonotype: The junction differs from germline at one of its ends, possibly a read error. The genes are TRBV5-1 and TRBJ1-1; D gene unclear. Germline CDR1 SGHRS, CDR2 YFSETQ. The CDR3 has 14 residues. CDR3 in amino acids: CASSLGGMNTEALF. CDR3 nucleotide sequence: TGCGCCAGCAGCTTGGGCGGTATGAACACTGAAGCTCTCTTT.

This clonotype was observed at least ten times. This chain links TRBV28 with TRBJ2-6, with TRBD2 as a possible D gene (7 bases). The CDR3 has 16 residues. Looked up from germline, CDR1 is MDHEN and CDR2 is SYDVKM. Deletions cut 6 bases from V and 6 bases from J, with 18 bases between. Written as DNA, the CDR3 is TGTGCCAGCAGGGAGGGGGGGGGCTTCGTGGCCAACGTCCTGACTTTC. Its translation: CASREGGGFVANVLTF.

The chain combines TRBV9 with TRBJ2-1, with a tentative D call TRBD1 (5 bases). This CDR3 is 16 amino acids long. Germline CDR1 is SGDLS and CDR2 is YYNGEE. V lost 3 bases and J lost 6, with 19 bases in between. CDR3 nucleotide sequence: TGTGCCAGCAGCGCCTTCTCTATGGGGCTGAGCAATGAGCAGTTCTTC. It codes for CASSAFSMGLSNEQFF.

This clonotype was seen only a few times. CDR3 sequence reads: CASSRRGRNQPQHF. In DNA, the CDR3 is TGTGCCAGCAGCCGCAGGGGAAGGAATCAGCCCCAGCATTTT. The chain joins TRBV6-6 to TRBJ1-5; TRBD1 is a possible D gene (6 bases). CDR1 is MNHNY, CDR2 SVGAGI, per germline (reference sequence). The CDR3 length is 14 residues. The ends were cut back, 6 bases at V and 4 bases at J, with 13 bases in the middle.

In the case of this clonotype: A read error may explain this, as a much larger clone is one base away. The V call is TRBV7-2, the J call TRBJ2-4; 8 bases agree with TRBD2. Germline CDR1 SGHTA, CDR2 FQGNSA. V gave up 3 bases and J gave up 7 bases; unmatched junction bases: 8. CDR3 length: 15 residues. The CDR3 is CASSLTSASTNIQYF. CDR3 nucleotides: TGTGCCAGCAGCTTGACTAGCGCGAGTACTAACATTCAGTACTTC.

This clonotype was counted at least ten times. This chain links TRBV25-1 with TRBJ2-1; 8 bases agree with TRBD2. The CDR3 runs to 16 residues. The ends lost 6 bases at V and 0 bases at J; junction bases unmatched: 7. Germline lookup yields CDR1 MGHDK and CDR2 SYGVNS. The CDR3 is CASRTTSGSSYNEQFF. The CDR3 DNA sequence: TGTGCCAGCAGAACTACTAGCGGTAGCTCCTACAATGAGCAGTTCTTC.

This clonotype qualifies as medium-sized. The J gene is TRBJ2-1, the V gene TRBV29-1, with 8 bases identical to TRBD1. V shed 4 bases, J shed 3 bases, and the junction held 2 bases outside the gene matches. Germline V gives CDR1 SQVTM, CDR2 ANQGSEA. The CDR3 covers 13 residues. The CDR3 nucleotides read TGCAGCGTTGGACAGGGGTACTACAATGAGCAGTTCTTC. This encodes CSVGQGYYNEQFF.

At least ten counts were recorded for this clonotype. This CDR3 is CASSSTGRDPNTGELFF. CDR3 coding DNA: TGCGCCAGCAGCTCTACCGGCAGAGATCCGAACACCGGGGAGCTGTTTTTT. The chain combines TRBV5-1 with TRBJ2-2, with D hard to call. Looked up from germline, CDR1 is SGHRS and CDR2 is YFSETQ. V dropped 3 bases and J dropped 0 bases, with 15 bases sitting between them. This CDR3 contains 17 residues.

This clonotype has a count of ten or more. The chain is built from TRBV28 and TRBJ2-7; TRBD1 is a possible D gene (6 bases). The CDR3 covers 14 residues. V lost 5 bases, J lost 2 bases, and 13 bases lay in between. Germline CDR1 is MDHEN and CDR2 is SYDVKM. CDR3 DNA sequence: TGTGCCAGCAGTGACAGGTCTCCCCCCTACGAGCAGTACTTC. It yields the protein CASSDRSPPYEQYF.

This clonotype occurred a few times. The chain is built from TRBV19 and TRBJ1-1; D possibly corresponds to TRBD1 (5 bases). Germline V gene lookup returns CDR1 LNHDA and CDR2 SQIVND (reference sequence). The CDR3 totals 15 residues. V was shortened by 9 bases and J by 0 bases, with 17 bases between the two germline ends. CDR3 in DNA: TGTGCCAGCAAAAAGGGCGACAGACTGAACACTGAAGCTTTCTTT. It is translated as CASKKGDRLNTEAFF.

This clonotype has more than one count but fewer than ten. The chain employs TRBV28 and TRBJ2-7, with D perhaps matching TRBD1 (9 bases). The germline CDR1 and CDR2 sequences are MDHEN and SYDVKM. Trimming shortened V by 9 bases and J by 2 bases, and 17 bases separated the two germline ends. The CDR3 is 14 residues long. The CDR3 DNA reads as TGTGCCAGTACGGGGGGGGACAGGGCCTACGAGCAGTACTTC. Translated: CASTGGDRAYEQYF.

About this clonotype: A read error is possible here, since a much larger clone lies one base away. Because it lacks the conserved phenylalanine or tryptophan at the end, this CDR3 is likely a read error. V usage is TRBV6-1 and J usage is TRBJ2-7; possible D gene TRBD2, 5 bases. The CDR3 spans 14 residues. V shed 0 bases and J shed 2 bases, with 8 bases lying between them. The germline CDR1 and CDR2 sequences are MNHNS and SASEGT. As DNA, the CDR3 is TGTGCCAGCAGTGAAGCGGGCGGGCCCTACGAGCAGTACTCC. It codes for CASSEAGGPYEQYS.

There are a few counts of this clonotype. The CDR3 is CASTTDRSYSNQPQHF. CDR3 DNA sequence: TGTGCCAGTACCACGGACAGATCTTATAGCAATCAGCCCCAGCATTTT. V is TRBV19 and J is TRBJ1-5; possibly TRBD1 for D (6 bases). This CDR3 region has 16 residues. Germline CDR1 LNHDA, CDR2 SQIVND (reference sequence). The V and J ends lost 7 bases and 0 bases respectively, with 16 bases between them. The full variable domain, completed using reference TRBV19 and TRBJ1-5, is DGGITQSPKYLFRKEGQNVTLSCEQNLNHDAMYWYRQDPGQGLRLIYYSQIVNDFQKGDIAEGYSVSREKKESFPLTVTSAQKNPTAFYLCASTTDRSYSNQPQHFGDGTRLSIL.

A remark on this clonotype: A much larger clone sits a single nucleotide away, making a read error possible. The chain couples TRBV12-3 or TRBV12-4 to TRBJ1-1; D uncertain. The CDR3 totals 14 residues. CDR3 region: CASSPRVEGTDAFF. The CDR3 coding sequence is TGTGCCAGCAGTCCCCGGGTCGAGGGCACTGACGCTTTCTTT.

This clonotype was found a few times. This chain uses TRBV14 with TRBJ2-7, with TRBD2 matching 8 bases. The CDR3 runs to 14 residues. Germline V gene data show CDR1 as SGHDN and CDR2 as FVKESK. With 5 bases clipped from V and 4 bases from J, the junction kept 7 bases outside the gene matches. CDR3 residues: CASSGAGEVYEQYF. Written as DNA, the CDR3 is TGTGCCAGCAGCGGAGCGGGAGAGGTGTACGAGCAGTACTTC.

Notes on this clonotype: This may be a read error, as it is one base from a much larger clone. The genes are TRBV28 and TRBJ2-1; TRBD1 matches at 7 bases. V was clipped by 10 bases and J by 11 bases; unmatched bases: 20. Germline V gene lookup returns CDR1 MDHEN and CDR2 SYDVKM. The length of the CDR3 is 15 residues. The CDR3 DNA sequence: TGTGCCAACATATCCGCCGGGACAGACACAATGAAGCAGTTCTTC. This translates into CANISAGTDTMKQFF.

The chain recombines TRBV11-2 with TRBJ1-1, with D uncertain. The germline V and J ends were trimmed by 5 bases and 7 bases, with 8 bases remaining between them. Per the germline V gene, CDR1 is SGHAT and CDR2 is FQNNGV. The CDR3 has 11 residues. CDR3 bases: TGTGCCAGCAGCCGAGGTAGTGAAGCTTTCTTT. It is translated as CASSRGSEAFF. Looking up the rest from reference TRBV11-2 and TRBJ1-1 gives the full variable domain: EAGVAQSPRYKIIEKRQSVAFWCNPISGHATLYWYQQILGQGPKLLIQFQNNGVVDDSQLPKDRFSAERLKGVDSTLKIQPAKLEDSAVYLCASSRGSEAFFGQGTRLTVV.